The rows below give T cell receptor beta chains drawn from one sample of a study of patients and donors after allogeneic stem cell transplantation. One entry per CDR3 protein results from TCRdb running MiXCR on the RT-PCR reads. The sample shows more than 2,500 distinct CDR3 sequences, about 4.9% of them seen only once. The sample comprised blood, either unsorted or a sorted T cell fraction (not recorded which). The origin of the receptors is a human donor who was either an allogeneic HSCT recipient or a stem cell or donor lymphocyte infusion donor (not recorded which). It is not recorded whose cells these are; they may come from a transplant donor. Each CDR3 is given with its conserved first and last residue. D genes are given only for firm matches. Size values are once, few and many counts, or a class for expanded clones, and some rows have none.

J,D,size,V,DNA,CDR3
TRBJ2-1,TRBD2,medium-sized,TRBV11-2,TGTGCCAGCAGGCCGGGACTAGCGGGAGTTCAGCAGTTCTTC,CASRPGLAGVQQFF
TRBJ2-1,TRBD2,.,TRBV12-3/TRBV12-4,TGTGCCAGCACACCTAGCGGGAGGGGCACTGAGCAGTTCTTC,CASTPSGRGTEQFF
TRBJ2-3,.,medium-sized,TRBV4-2,TGTGCCAGCAGCCAAGCTTTGATGGCTTATACGCAGTATTTT,CASSQALMAYTQYF
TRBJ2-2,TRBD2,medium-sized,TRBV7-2,TGTGCCAGCAGCTCGGGACTAGCGGTGATCACCGGGGAGCTGTTTTTT,CASSSGLAVITGELFF
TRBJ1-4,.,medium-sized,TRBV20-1,TGCAGTGCTAGCCCCGGATTTGCTGAAAAACTGTTTTTT,CSASPGFAEKLFF
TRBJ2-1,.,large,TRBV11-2,TGTGCCAGCAGCCAAGCTAGATACAATGAGCAGTTCTTC,CASSQARYNEQFF
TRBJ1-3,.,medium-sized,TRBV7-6,TGTGCCAGCAGCTCGACTGGGGGCGCCGCTGGAAACACCATATATTTT,CASSSTGGAAGNTIYF
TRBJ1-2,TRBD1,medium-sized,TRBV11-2,TGTGCCAGCAGCTTAGATCGGCAGGGGGCCGGCTACACCTTC,CASSLDRQGAGYTF
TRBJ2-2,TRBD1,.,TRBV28,TGTGCCAGCAGTTTACATGGGACAGGGGCCGGGGAGCTGTTTTTT,CASSLHGTGAGELFF
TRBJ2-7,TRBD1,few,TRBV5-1,TGCGCCAGCAGCGAGGGCGGGACAGGGGGCGCTTACGAGCAGTACTTC,CASSEGGTGGAYEQYF
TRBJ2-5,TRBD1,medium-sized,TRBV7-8,TGTGCCAGCAGCCCCAAGCGGACAGGGGTTAAAGAGACCCAGTACTTC,CASSPKRTGVKETQYF
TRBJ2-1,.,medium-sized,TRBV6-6,TGTGCCAGCAGTTACAGGCGGGATGAGCAGTTCTTC,CASSYRRDEQFF
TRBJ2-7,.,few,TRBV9,TGTGCCAGCAGCGTAGAGACGGGAGCCTACGAGCAGTACTTC,CASSVETGAYEQYF
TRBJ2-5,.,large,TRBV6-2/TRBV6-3,TGTGCCAGCAGCCTTAAAGAGACCCAGTACTTC,CASSLKETQYF
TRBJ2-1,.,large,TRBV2,TGTGCCAGCAGACAACTGAATGAGCAGTTCTTC,CASRQLNEQFF
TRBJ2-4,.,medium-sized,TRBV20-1,TGCAGTGCTAGGGCAATGGTAGCCAAAAACATTCAGTACTTC,CSARAMVAKNIQYF
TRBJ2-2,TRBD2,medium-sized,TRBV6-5,TGTGCCAGCAGGGTAGCGGGAGGGCCGACCGGGGAGCTGTTTTTT,CASRVAGGPTGELFF
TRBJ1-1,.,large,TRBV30,TGTGCCTGGAGTGCTGAAGCCAGCAAGGGTGAAGCTTTCTTT,CAWSAEASKGEAFF
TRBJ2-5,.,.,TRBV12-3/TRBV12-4,TGTGCCAGCAGTTTCGGCAGTACAGAGACCCAGTACTTC,CASSFGSTETQYF
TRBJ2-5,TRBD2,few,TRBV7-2,TGTGCCAGCAGCTTAATAGCGGGGACCCAGTACTTC,CASSLIAGTQYF
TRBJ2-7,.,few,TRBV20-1,TGCAGTGCTGCCCCGCACGGGGGAAACGGCGAGCAGTACTTC,CSAAPHGGNGEQYF
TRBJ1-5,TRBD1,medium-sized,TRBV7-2,TGTGCCAGCAGCTTAGCCTGGACAGGGACCAATCAGCCCCAGCATTTT,CASSLAWTGTNQPQHF
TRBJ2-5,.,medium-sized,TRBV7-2,TGTGCCAGCACCAAACATTGGCAGAAAGGGACGGAGACCCAGTACTTC,CASTKHWQKGTETQYF